This record looks at one T cell receptor beta chain sequence and its context. Its antigen is not known. Healthy HIV-negative adults without recent acute infections or vaccinations served as donors. CDR1 and CDR2 from the germline V gene are KGHSH and LQKENI. CDR3 size: 17 residues. Deletions cut 3 bases from V and 0 bases from J, with 15 bases between. Here immunoSEQ multiplex PCR was the method, and the copy in TCRdb shows in-frame clones only, minus some. The table has 1.4 million or so clones, approximately 98.5% seen once; the top ten hold about 0.4%. This entry belongs to a study of shared clonotypes between healthy human individuals. Study observations and caveats: It was the non-shared clonotypes that had lower generation probabilities than clonotypes shared by all four donors.

The chain has TRBV18 and TRBJ2-1, with D tentatively TRBD2 (7 bases). Sequences were obtained from naive CD4+ T cells sorted from blood. Noted subset: CD45RA+ positively selected. This sequence was found in a man under 40 in good health. The CDR3 DNA is TGTGCCAGCTCACCTCTTGGGGGCGGGAGCTCCTACAATGAGCAGTTCTTC. Encoded protein: CASSPLGGGSSYNEQFF.